The rows below give T cell receptor beta chains drawn from one sample of a study of blood T cell repertoires in COVID-19. The repertoire was sequenced with immunoSEQ multiplex PCR; TCRdb's copy has only in-frame clones and lacks some. The sample yields roughly 150,000 clones, more than 75% seen once. Sequencing was performed on peripheral blood. These receptors all come from a man between 50 and 59 years old who had recovered from COVID-19. Each CDR3 is given with its conserved first and last residue. D genes are given only for firm matches. Clone size, where shown, is once, few, many, or a class for clones that have expanded.

- | TRBJ2-3 | TRBV9 | - | CASSVDSDGDTQYF | TGTGCCAGCAGCGTAGACAGTGATGGGGATACGCAGTATTTT
- | TRBJ2-7 | TRBV21-1 | - | CATRGASGRAEEQYF | TGTGCCACCCGAGGGGCTAGCGGGAGGGCCGAAGAGCAGTACTTC
- | TRBJ1-1 | TRBV28 | - | CASRGGGVNTEAFF | TGTGCCAGCAGGGGGGGAGGGGTGAACACTGAAGCTTTCTTT
TRBD2 | TRBJ2-7 | TRBV6-2/TRBV6-3 | few | CASSGTSGSYEQYF | TGTGCCAGCAGCGGAACTAGCGGCTCCTACGAGCAGTACTTC
TRBD2 | TRBJ2-1 | TRBV5-4 | once | CASSSLSREGRNEQFF | TGTGCCAGCAGCTCCCTGTCGCGGGAGGGCCGAAATGAGCAGTTCTTC
TRBD1 | TRBJ2-5 | TRBV7-2 | - | CASSLGGFETQYF | TGTGCCAGCAGTTTAGGGGGCTTCGAGACCCAGTACTTC
- | TRBJ1-4 | TRBV7-9 | - | CASSLVPDEKLFF | TGTGCCAGCAGCTTAGTGCCGGATGAAAAACTGTTTTTT
TRBD2 | TRBJ2-1 | TRBV4-3 | - | CASSQDVAGGFYNEQFF | TGCGCCAGCAGCCAAGATGTCGCGGGAGGCTTCTACAATGAGCAGTTCTTC
TRBD1 | TRBJ1-5 | TRBV19 | - | CASSIEGFGQGSQPQHF | TGTGCCAGTAGTATTGAGGGGTTCGGACAGGGGAGTCAGCCCCAGCATTTT
- | TRBJ2-4 | TRBV7-3 | - | CASSSTAIGAKNIQYF | TGTGCCAGCAGCTCGACAGCTATTGGGGCCAAAAACATTCAGTACTTC
- | TRBJ2-7 | TRBV30 | - | CAWSLSRFSEQYF | TGTGCCTGGAGTCTGAGCCGTTTCTCCGAGCAGTACTTC
- | TRBJ2-1 | TRBV2 | once | CASSEVRIARGNEQFF | TGTGCCAGCAGTGAAGTACGAATAGCCCGGGGCAATGAGCAGTTCTTC
- | TRBJ1-2 | TRBV7-6 | - | CASSLGGPGDGYTF | TGTGCCAGCAGCTTAGGGGGACCGGGGGACGGCTACACCTTC
TRBD2 | TRBJ2-3 | TRBV29-1 | - | CSVDGRTSGVTDTQYF | TGCAGCGTGGATGGTAGGACTAGCGGGGTCACAGATACGCAGTATTTT
TRBD2 | TRBJ2-2 | TRBV2 | - | CASREREGGTGELFF | TGTGCCAGCAGGGAGCGGGAGGGTGGCACCGGGGAGCTGTTTTTT
- | TRBJ1-1 | TRBV2 | few | CASSVQGVTWDTEAFF | TGTGCCAGCTCGGTACAGGGAGTTACGTGGGACACTGAAGCTTTCTTT
- | TRBJ1-1 | TRBV4-2 | - | CASSSHRGDTEAFF | TGTGCCAGCAGCAGCCACCGGGGAGACACTGAAGCTTTCTTT
TRBD1 | TRBJ1-1 | TRBV11-2 | - | CASSPGQGLLSFF | TGTGCCAGCAGCCCCGGACAGGGGTTGTTGTCTTTCTTT
TRBD1 | TRBJ2-2 | TRBV18 | - | CASSPTYGTGASYTGELFF | TGTGCCAGCTCACCGACGTATGGGACAGGGGCCTCGTACACCGGGGAGCTGTTTTTT
TRBD1 | TRBJ2-1 | TRBV19 | - | CASSIPEARGRFNEQFF | TGTGCCAGTAGTATTCCTGAGGCCAGGGGGCGTTTCAATGAGCAGTTCTTC
- | TRBJ2-3 | TRBV3-1/TRBV3-2 | - | CATGTTDTQYF | TGTGCCACCGGGACTACAGATACGCAGTATTTT
- | TRBJ2-1 | TRBV27 | - | CASTSQDSKYNEQFF | TGTGCCAGCACCTCTCAGGACAGCAAATACAATGAGCAGTTCTTC
TRBD2 | TRBJ2-3 | TRBV9 | once | CASSVAVGLADHTQYF | TGTGCCAGCAGCGTTGCCGTTGGACTAGCCGATCATACGCAGTATTTT
- | TRBJ1-1 | TRBV9 | - | CASSVLPEGNTEAFF | TGTGCCAGCAGCGTCCTCCCAGAGGGGAACACTGAAGCTTTCTTT
- | TRBJ2-3 | TRBV4-3 | - | CASSQDPYGGLIDTQYF | TGCGCCAGCAGCCAAGATCCCTACGGGGGGCTCATAGATACGCAGTATTTT
- | TRBJ1-4 | TRBV5-1 | - | CASSLVGPTGSEKLFF | TGCGCCAGCAGCTTGGTCGGCCCTACGGGGAGTGAAAAACTGTTTTTT
- | TRBJ1-2 | TRBV9 | once | CASSYDGDYGYTF | TGTGCCAGCAGCTATGACGGAGACTATGGCTACACCTTC
TRBD1 | TRBJ2-3 | TRBV2 | - | CASRPQGFSTDTQYF | TGTGCCAGCAGGCCACAGGGGTTTAGCACAGATACGCAGTATTTT
- | TRBJ2-5 | TRBV18 | - | CASSPRRQSQETQYF | TGTGCCAGCTCACCCCGGCGGCAGTCTCAAGAGACCCAGTACTTC
- | TRBJ2-3 | TRBV6-5 | - | CASRLADSTDTQYF | TGTGCCAGCAGGTTAGCGGATAGCACAGATACGCAGTATTTT
- | TRBJ1-2 | TRBV25-1 | - | CASEGERVYGYTF | TGTGCCAGCGAAGGGGAGCGGGTATATGGCTACACCTTC
- | TRBJ1-3 | TRBV7-7 | few | CASSLAGLPGDTIYF | TGTGCCAGCAGCTTAGCAGGACTACCCGGGGACACCATATATTTT
- | TRBJ2-1 | TRBV27 | - | CASSLSVLAGYNEQFF | TGTGCCAGCAGTTTATCCGTCTTGGCGGGCTACAATGAGCAGTTCTTC
- | TRBJ2-5 | TRBV7-2 | - | CASSLGSTDTETQYF | TGTGCCAGCAGCTTAGGCTCCACGGACACGGAGACCCAGTACTTC